One and the same sample provided the 3 T cell receptor beta chains below, sequenced in a study of blood T cells in healthy people across ages. A J-beta primer mix and a sample-barcoded 5' primer were used in a second PCR of roughly 7 to 12 cycles. TCRdb processed the 5' RACE reads anew with MiXCR; each CDR3 protein has one entry. The sample has almost 800,000 distinct CDR3 sequences, roughly 60% seen once. The sequenced material came from blood. The receptors stem from a man under 40 in good health.

V is TRBV7-3 and J is TRBJ2-1; TRBD2 is a possible D gene (6 bases). The CDR3 extends over 12 amino acids. Germline CDR1 SGHTA, CDR2 FQGTGA. Trimming removed 5 bases from V and 10 bases from J, with 12 bases in between. CDR3 coding DNA: TGTGCCAGCAGCGGGGGGTCCGAAGAGCAGTTCTTC. This sequence encodes CASSGGSEEQFF. The full variable domain, rest sourced from reference TRBV7-3 and TRBJ2-1, is GAGVSQTPSNKVTEKGKYVELRCDPISGHTALYWYRQSLGQGPEFLIYFQGTGAADDSGLPNDRFFAVRPEGSVSTLKIQRTERGDSAVYLCASSGGSEEQFFGPGTRLTVL.

The chain uses TRBV6-6 and TRBJ1-2; D remains unclear. Trimming shortened V by 4 bases and J by 7 bases, and 19 bases separated the two germline ends. CDR3 length equals 15 residues. The germline gives CDR1 MNHNY, CDR2 SVGAGI (reference sequence). The CDR3 is CASSCSTGNSGGYTF. The CDR3 nucleotides are TGTGCCAGCAGTTGCTCGACGGGGAATAGTGGTGGCTACACCTTC.

The chain combines TRBV20-1 with TRBJ2-7, with TRBD2 matching over 8 bases. J was trimmed by 3 bases and V by 6 bases; bases with no gene match: 7. The CDR3 loop spans 13 amino acids. Germline CDR1 is DFQATT and CDR2 is SNEGSKA (reference sequence). The CDR3, as DNA: TGCAGTGCCCCCCTAGCGGGCTACTACGAGCAGTACTTC. Residues: CSAPLAGYYEQYF.